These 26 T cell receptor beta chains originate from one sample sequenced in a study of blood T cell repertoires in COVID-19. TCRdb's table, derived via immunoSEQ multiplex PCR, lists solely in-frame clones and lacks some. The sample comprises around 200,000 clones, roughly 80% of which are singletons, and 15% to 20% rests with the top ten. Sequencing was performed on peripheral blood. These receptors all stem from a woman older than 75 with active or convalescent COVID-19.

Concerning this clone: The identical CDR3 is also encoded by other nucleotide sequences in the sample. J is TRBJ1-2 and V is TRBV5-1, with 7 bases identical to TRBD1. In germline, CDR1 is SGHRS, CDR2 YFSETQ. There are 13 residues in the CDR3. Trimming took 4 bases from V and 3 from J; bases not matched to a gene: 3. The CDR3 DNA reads TGCGCCAGCAGCGGGCAGGGGGACTATGGCTACACCTTC. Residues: CASSGQGDYGYTF.

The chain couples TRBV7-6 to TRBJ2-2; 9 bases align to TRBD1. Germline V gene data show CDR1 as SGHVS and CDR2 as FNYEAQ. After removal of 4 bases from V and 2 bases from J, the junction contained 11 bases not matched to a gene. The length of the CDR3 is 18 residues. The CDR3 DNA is TGTGCCAGCAGCTCTCTTCGAGGGACAGGGCCTAACACCGGGGAGCTGTTTTTT. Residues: CASSSLRGTGPNTGELFF. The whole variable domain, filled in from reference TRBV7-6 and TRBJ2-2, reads GAGVSQSPRYKVTKRGQDVALRCDPISGHVSLYWYRQALGQGPEFLTYFNYEAQQDKSGLPNDRFSAERPEGSISTLTIQRTEQRDSAMYRCASSSLRGTGPNTGELFFGEGSRLTVL.

In DNA, the CDR3 is TGTGCCAGCAGCCTGCGGGATGAGCAGTACTTC. This codes for CASSLRDEQYF. The chain employs TRBV7-8 and TRBJ2-7; D might be TRBD2 (6 bases). The CDR3 is 11 residues long. Trimming left V 5 bases short and J 7 bases short, with 9 bases between. Germline V gene sequence: CDR1 SGHVS, CDR2 FQNEAQ.

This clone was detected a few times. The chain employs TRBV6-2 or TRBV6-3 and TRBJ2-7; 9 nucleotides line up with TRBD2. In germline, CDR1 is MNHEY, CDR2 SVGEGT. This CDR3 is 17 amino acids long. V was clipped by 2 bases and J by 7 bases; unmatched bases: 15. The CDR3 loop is CASSYPRIAGVRLEQYF. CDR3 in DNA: TGTGCCAGCAGTTACCCTCGGATAGCGGGAGTAAGGCTGGAGCAGTACTTC.

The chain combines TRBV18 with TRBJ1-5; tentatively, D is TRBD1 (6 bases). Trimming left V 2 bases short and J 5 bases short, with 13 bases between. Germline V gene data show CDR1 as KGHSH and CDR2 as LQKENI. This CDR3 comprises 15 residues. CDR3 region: CASSPLTGGYQPQHF. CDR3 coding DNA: TGTGCCAGCTCACCATTGACGGGGGGCTATCAGCCCCAGCATTTT.

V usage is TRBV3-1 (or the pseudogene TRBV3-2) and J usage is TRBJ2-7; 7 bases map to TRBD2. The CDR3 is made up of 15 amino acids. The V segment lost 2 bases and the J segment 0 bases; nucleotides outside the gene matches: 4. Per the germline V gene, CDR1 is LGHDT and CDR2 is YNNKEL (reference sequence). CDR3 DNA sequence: TGTGCCAGCAGCCAACTAGCGGTGAGCTCCTACGAGCAGTACTTC. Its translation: CASSQLAVSSYEQYF.

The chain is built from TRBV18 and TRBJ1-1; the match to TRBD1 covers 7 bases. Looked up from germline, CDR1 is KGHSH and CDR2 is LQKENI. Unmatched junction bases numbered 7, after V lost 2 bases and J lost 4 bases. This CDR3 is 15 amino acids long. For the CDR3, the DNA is TGTGCCAGCTCACCAACAACAGGGGAGACCACTGAAGCTTTCTTT. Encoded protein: CASSPTTGETTEAFF.

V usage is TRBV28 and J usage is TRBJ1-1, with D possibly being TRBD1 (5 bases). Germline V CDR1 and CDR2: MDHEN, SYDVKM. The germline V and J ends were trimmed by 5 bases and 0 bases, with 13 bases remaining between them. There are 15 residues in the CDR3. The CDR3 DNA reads TGTGCCAGCAGTCCCCCCGACAGTATGAACACTGAAGCTTTCTTT. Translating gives CASSPPDSMNTEAFF.

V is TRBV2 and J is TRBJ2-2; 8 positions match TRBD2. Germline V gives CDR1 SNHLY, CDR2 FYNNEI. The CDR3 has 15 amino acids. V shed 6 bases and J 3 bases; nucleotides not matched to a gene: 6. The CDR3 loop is CASRGTRRHTGELFF. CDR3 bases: TGTGCCAGCAGAGGGACTAGGCGGCACACCGGGGAGCTGTTTTTT.

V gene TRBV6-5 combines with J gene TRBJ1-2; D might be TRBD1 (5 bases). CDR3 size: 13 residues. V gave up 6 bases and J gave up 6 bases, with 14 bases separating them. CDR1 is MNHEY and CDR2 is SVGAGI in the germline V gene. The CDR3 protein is CASRGSGNHGYTF. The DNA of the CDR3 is TGTGCCAGCAGAGGGTCAGGGAACCATGGCTACACCTTC.

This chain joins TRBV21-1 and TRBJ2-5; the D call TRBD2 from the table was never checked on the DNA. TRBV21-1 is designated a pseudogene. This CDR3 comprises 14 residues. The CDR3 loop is CATRCSGMVETQYF. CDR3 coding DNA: TGTGCCACGAGATGTAGCGGGATGGTGGAGACCCAGTACTTC.

The CDR3 is CASSQYRDHYGYTF. The CDR3 DNA reads TGTGCCAGCAGCCAATACAGGGACCACTATGGCTACACCTTC. This chain connects TRBV2 to TRBJ1-2; tentative D call: TRBD1 (6 bases). The CDR3 runs 14 residues. Trimming took off 6 bases at V and 3 bases at J, with 14 bases between the two ends. Germline V gene data show CDR1 as SNHLY and CDR2 as FYNNEI. The full variable domain, with the rest looked up from reference TRBV2 and TRBJ1-2, is EPEVTQTPSHQVTQMGQEVILRCVPISNHLYFYWYRQILGQKVEFLVSFYNNEISEKSEIFDDQFSVERPDGSNFTLKIRSTKLEDSAMYFCASSQYRDHYGYTFGSGTRLTVV.

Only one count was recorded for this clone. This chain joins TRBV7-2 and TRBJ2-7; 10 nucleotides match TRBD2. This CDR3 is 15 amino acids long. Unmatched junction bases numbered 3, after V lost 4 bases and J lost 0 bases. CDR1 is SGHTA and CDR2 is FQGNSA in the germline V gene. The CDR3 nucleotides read TGTGCCAGCAGCTCCGGACTAGCGGTCTCCTACGAGCAGTACTTC. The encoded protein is CASSSGLAVSYEQYF. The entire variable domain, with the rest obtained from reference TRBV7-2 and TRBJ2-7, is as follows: GAGVSQSPSNKVTEKGKDVELRCDPISGHTALYWYRQSLGQGLEFLIYFQGNSAPDKSGLPSDRFSAERTGGSVSTLTIQRTQQEDSAVYLCASSSGLAVSYEQYFGPGTRLTVT.

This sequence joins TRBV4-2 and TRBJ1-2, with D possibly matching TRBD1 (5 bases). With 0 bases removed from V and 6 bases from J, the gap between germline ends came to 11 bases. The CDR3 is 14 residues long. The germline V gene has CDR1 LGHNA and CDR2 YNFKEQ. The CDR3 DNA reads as TGTGCCAGCAGCCAAGATTACTCCAGGGATGGCTACACCTTC. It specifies CASSQDYSRDGYTF.

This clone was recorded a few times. The CDR3 reads CAWSTQGAEPQHF. The CDR3 DNA reads TGTGCCTGGAGTACGCAGGGGGCAGAGCCCCAGCATTTT. The gene calls are TRBV30 and TRBJ1-5, with TRBD1 identical over 8 bases. Per the germline V gene, CDR1 is GTSNPN and CDR2 is SVGIG (reference sequence). The CDR3 extends over 13 amino acids. After removal of 2 bases from V and 8 bases from J, the junction contained 5 bases not matched to a gene.

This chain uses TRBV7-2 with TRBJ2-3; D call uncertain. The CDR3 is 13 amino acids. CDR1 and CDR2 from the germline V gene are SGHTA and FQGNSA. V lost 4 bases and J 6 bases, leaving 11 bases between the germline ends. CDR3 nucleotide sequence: TGTGCCAGCAGCTCTGACCCCAGGGATACGCAGTATTTT. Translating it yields CASSSDPRDTQYF.

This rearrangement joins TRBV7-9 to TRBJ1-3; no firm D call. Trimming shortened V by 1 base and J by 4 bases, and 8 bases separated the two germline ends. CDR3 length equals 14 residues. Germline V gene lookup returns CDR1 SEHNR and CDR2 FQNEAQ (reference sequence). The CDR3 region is CASSLGAAGNTIYF. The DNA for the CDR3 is TGTGCCAGCAGCTTAGGGGCCGCCGGAAACACCATATATTTT.

The CDR3 DNA is TGCGCCACCGGGCAGCGGGTCTCCTACAATGAGCAGTTCTTC. It translates to CATGQRVSYNEQFF. This rearrangement joins TRBV10-2 to TRBJ2-1, with D perhaps TRBD2 (6 bases). Germline-derived CDR1 and CDR2 are WSHSY and SAAADI. The V gene lost 10 bases and the J gene lost 0 bases, with 13 bases spanning the gap. The CDR3 has 14 amino acids.

CDR3 region: CASSKKPNEKLFF. As DNA, the CDR3 is TGTGCCAGCAGCAAAAAGCCTAATGAAAAACTGTTTTTT. The rearrangement links TRBV13 to TRBJ1-4; D remains unclear. The CDR3 is made up of 13 amino acids. V lost 5 bases and J lost 3, with 7 bases in between. The germline V gene has CDR1 PRHDT and CDR2 FYEKMQ (reference sequence).

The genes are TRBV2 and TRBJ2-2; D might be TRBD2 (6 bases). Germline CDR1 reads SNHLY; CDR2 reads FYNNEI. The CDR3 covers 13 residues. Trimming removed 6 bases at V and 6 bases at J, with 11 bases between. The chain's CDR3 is CASRVEGAGELFF. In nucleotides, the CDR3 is TGTGCCAGCAGGGTGGAGGGAGCCGGGGAGCTGTTTTTT.

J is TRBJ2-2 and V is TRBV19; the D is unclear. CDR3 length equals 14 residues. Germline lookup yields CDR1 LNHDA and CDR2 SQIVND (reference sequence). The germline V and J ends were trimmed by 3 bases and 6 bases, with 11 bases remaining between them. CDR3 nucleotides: TGTGCCAGTAGTATTCAGGCCGTGCCCGGGGAGCTGTTTTTT. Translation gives CASSIQAVPGELFF.

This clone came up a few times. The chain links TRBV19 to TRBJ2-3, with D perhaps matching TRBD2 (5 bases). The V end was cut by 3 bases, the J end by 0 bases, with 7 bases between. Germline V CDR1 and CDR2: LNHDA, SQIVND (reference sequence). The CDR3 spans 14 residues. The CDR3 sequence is CASSIKRSTDTQYF. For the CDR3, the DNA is TGTGCCAGTAGTATCAAGCGGAGCACAGATACGCAGTATTTT. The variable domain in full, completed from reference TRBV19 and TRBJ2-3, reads DGGITQSPKYLFRKEGQNVTLSCEQNLNHDAMYWYRQDPGQGLRLIYYSQIVNDFQKGDIAEGYSVSREKKESFPLTVTSAQKNPTAFYLCASSIKRSTDTQYFGPGTRLTVL.

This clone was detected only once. In DNA, the CDR3 is TGTGCCAGCGGGCTAGCGGGATCTAACACCGGGGAGCTGTTTTTT. Residues: CASGLAGSNTGELFF. The V gene is TRBV7-3, the J gene TRBJ2-2; 9 bases map to TRBD2. CDR1 and CDR2 (germline): SGHTA, FQGTGA. V lost 8 bases, J lost 2 bases, and 6 bases stayed unmatched. The CDR3 covers 15 residues.

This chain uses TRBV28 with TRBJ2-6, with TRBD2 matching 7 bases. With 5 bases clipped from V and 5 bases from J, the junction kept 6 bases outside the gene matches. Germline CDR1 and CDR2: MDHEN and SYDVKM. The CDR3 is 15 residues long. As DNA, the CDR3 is TGTGCCAGCAGTCCGGCGGGGGAGTGGGCCAACGTCCTGACTTTC. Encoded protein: CASSPAGEWANVLTF.

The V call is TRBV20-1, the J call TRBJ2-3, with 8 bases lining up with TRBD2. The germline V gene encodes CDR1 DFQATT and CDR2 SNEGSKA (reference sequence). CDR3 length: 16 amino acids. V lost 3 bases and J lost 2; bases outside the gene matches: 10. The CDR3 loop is CSASAPLAGSTDTQYF. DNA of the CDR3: TGCAGTGCTAGTGCCCCCCTAGCGGGTTCCACAGATACGCAGTATTTT.

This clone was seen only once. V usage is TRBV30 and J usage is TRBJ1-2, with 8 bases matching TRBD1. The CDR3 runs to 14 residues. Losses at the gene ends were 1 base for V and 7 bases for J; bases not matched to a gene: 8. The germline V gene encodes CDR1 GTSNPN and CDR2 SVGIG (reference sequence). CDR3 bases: TGTGCCTGGAGTGGGACAGGGACGTTTTTTGGCTACACCTTC. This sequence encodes CAWSGTGTFFGYTF.